This T cell receptor beta chain comes out of a study of blood T cell repertoires in COVID-19 (dated by TCRdb to about 2020). Context from the whole study: The collaborator samples originated in the United States, Italy and Spain and spanned the acute and convalescent phases of COVID-19. The material from the prospective study consisted of cDNA or gDNA derived from T cells, B-cell-depleted T cells, or PBMCs. Deeply sampled blood TCRbeta repertoires from subjects exposed to, actively infected with, or recovered from COVID-19 were included in the dataset. The repertoires were released in a freely available public database intended as a resource for research on the immune response to SARS-CoV-2. Samples came from the ongoing ImmuneRACE study (first 160 participants) plus 1,254 subjects from 6 global collaborators. Nearly every sample came with metadata listing a de-identified subject ID, COVID-19 status, age in years and sex. Where available, HLA class I and class II types were obtained from metadata supplied by the sample provider rather than from assay-based typing. Paper-wide results and their limitations: The quantity of clinical and demographic metadata differed by source and by participant and was supplied without curation.

The immunoSEQ Assay, a bias-controlled multiplex PCR, was used to amplify TCRbeta CDR3 regions from genomic DNA. The original methods were these. The number of nucleated cells in each sample was estimated by amplification of reference gene primers within the assay. To quantify the absolute abundance of each unique TCRbeta CDR3 rearrangement, sequence reads were collapsed and filtered. For each sample, productive Simpson clonality was calculated as the square root of Simpson's diversity index across productive rearrangements. TCRdb's version of the immuneACCESS table is confined to in-frame rearrangements and falls short of the full clone set. An unresolved V gene accounts for under half of the shortfall where checked; the remainder is of unknown origin. The V and J calls and clone size are taken from that table; D and trimming were inferred from the DNA. This sample lists 150,000 or so clones; 79% were detected once. The ten largest account for more than 7% of the sample.

The CDR3 has 18 amino acids, counting the end cysteine and phenylalanine. Only CDR3 DNA is held: 54 bases, read in frame from base 1. CDR1 is given as LNHDA and CDR2 as SQIVND, both from the germline V gene (reference sequence). Trimming leaves V shorter by 3 bases and J shorter by 5 bases, with the junction holding 10 bases beyond the gene matches. For this clone: Its antigen has not been determined. No clone much larger than this one lies a single base away; base qualities are absent.

One collaborating source in Seattle enrolled patients while the patients were actively infected and followed the patients over time throughout the course of disease. Whole blood was collected in K2EDTA tubes by collaborating institutions according to the institutions' own protocols. Collaborator samples were shipped for TCRbeta analysis as frozen whole blood, isolated PBMCs, or DNA extracted from either sample type. The rearrangement joined TRBV19 to TRBJ2-5; 15 central nucleotides agree with TRBD2. This TCR derives from a woman aged 60-75 years with COVID-19, enrolled during active disease. Input material: peripheral blood. The CDR3: CASSISRTGTSGGETQYF. The nucleotide sequence reads as follows: TGTGCCAGTAGTATTTCTAGAACCGGGACTAGCGGGGGGGAGACCCAGTACTTC.